The clone carrying this T cell receptor beta chain showed up just once. This entry comes from a study of blood T cell repertoires in COVID-19. TCRdb keeps only in-frame clones here, not all; method: immunoSEQ multiplex PCR. Found here are about 36,000 clones, 75% to 85% of them singletons; the top ten hold 35% to 45%. This CDR3 is built from 11 residues. CDR1 SGHNT and CDR2 YENEEA come from the germline V gene. Trimming removed 1 base at V and 6 bases at J, with 4 bases between. The material sequenced was peripheral blood. The rearrangement uses TRBV11-3 and TRBJ2-7, with no clear D. This TCR was sampled from a human donor in a cohort sampled during active or convalescent COVID-19. The donor label of this sample is uncertain. The CDR3 DNA sequence: TGTGCCAGCAGCTTAGGTCTCGAGCAGTACTTC. Translating gives CASSLGLEQYF.